The T cell receptor (beta chain) under discussion was sequenced for a study of T-cell reconstitution after alpha-beta-depleted transplantation in children (TCRdb year 2016). Study-level background: T-cell immune reconstitution after TCRalphabeta/CD19-depleted allogeneic hematopoietic cell transplantation in children was quantitatively tracked in the study by means of TCR repertoire profiling.

The germline V gene yields LGHNA for CDR1 and YNFKEQ for CDR2. Counted from cysteine to phenylalanine, this CDR3 has 17 amino acids. The entry retains the CDR3 DNA only, 51 bases that are in frame from base 1. V is pared back by 3 bases and J by 4 bases, with 19 bases lying between the germline termini. To note about this clonotype: Its specific antigen is unknown. Base qualities are not provided; no much larger clone lies one nucleotide away.

Library construction relied on PCR. Sequenced on an Illumina HiSeq 2500. TCR libraries were prepared with molecular barcoding, using unique molecular identifiers to normalize TCRbeta repertoire quantification. The public reads were reanalyzed by TCRdb: fastp trimming at Q25, MiXCR alignment, in-frame beta chains only. CDR3 protein sequences are deduplicated, and each keeps its most common genes and DNA. This sample gives roughly 300,000 distinct CDR3 sequences in total; approximately 10% of them show up just once. The ten largest account for 2% to 3% of the sample. This TCR was recovered from a human donor who donated a stem cell graft to a child with acute lymphoblastic leukemia. The chain uses TRBV4-2 and TRBJ1-3, and TRBD1 may be the D gene, going by 6 matching bases. Sequences were derived from PBMCs from the stem cell graft donor, sampled from the stem cell graft. Here the CDR3 is given as CASSQPGEILDGNTIYF. In nucleotides, the sequence is TGTGCCAGCAGCCAGCCAGGGGAGATCTTGGACGGAAACACCATATATTTT.